One and the same sample provided the 25 T cell receptor beta chains below, sequenced in a study of cytomegalovirus exposure and HLA in healthy donors (dated by TCRdb to the late 2010s). Library creation used the immunoSEQ multiplex PCR assay. For the multiplex PCR, a mixture combining 60 forward primers for TCR Vbeta segments and 13 reverse primers for TCR Jbeta segments was used. TCRdb took this table from immuneACCESS and kept in-frame rearrangements with V and J called. Such tables lack part of the clones; where checked against another copy, unresolved V genes explain under half of the gap, and the rest is unexplained. The sample has about 140,000 clones on record, around 83% of them singletons. Roughly 4.5% of the sample belongs to the ten largest clones. The sample consisted of PBMCs. The receptor set was obtained from a man in his forties in good health and CMV-seropositive.

This chain joins TRBV4-1 and TRBJ2-3, with 7 nucleotides matching TRBD1. Trimming at V came to 0 bases and at J to 2 bases, leaving 14 bases not matched to a gene. The CDR3 consists of 19 residues. CDR1 and CDR2 (germline): MGHRA, YSYEKL. The chain's CDR3 is CASSQDPDRAPYYTDTQYF. The CDR3 nucleotides read TGCGCCAGCAGCCAAGACCCTGACAGGGCCCCTTACTACACAGATACGCAGTATTTT.

The chain is built from TRBV2 and TRBJ1-1, with D possibly being TRBD1 (5 bases). Trimming took 6 bases from V and 4 from J, leaving 12 bases between them. The CDR3 spans 13 residues. The V gene's germline CDR1 is SNHLY and CDR2 FYNNEI. The CDR3 spells CASRNRKLTEAFF. The CDR3 coding sequence is TGTGCCAGCAGAAACAGGAAACTCACTGAAGCTTTCTTT.

CDR3 DNA sequence: TGTGCCAGCTCGCCCGGACTGAGCAATCAGCCCCAGCATTTT. Translating it yields CASSPGLSNQPQHF. The rearrangement joins TRBV18 to TRBJ1-5; no clear D. V lost 6 bases to trimming and J lost 1 base, with 10 bases between them. The germline CDR1 and CDR2 sequences are KGHSH and LQKENI. CDR3 size: 14 residues.

This rearrangement joins TRBV28 to TRBJ1-1; no definite D call. Germline CDR1 is MDHEN and CDR2 is SYDVKM. The length of the CDR3 is 15 residues. The ends were cut back, 5 bases at V and 1 base at J, with 14 bases in the middle. In nucleotides, the CDR3 is TGTGCCAGCAGTCAGCGGACCCTAAGGAACACTGAAGCTTTCTTT. Amino acids: CASSQRTLRNTEAFF. Together with reference TRBV28 and TRBJ1-1, the CDR3 gives the full variable domain: DVKVTQSSRYLVKRTGEKVFLECVQDMDHENMFWYRQDPGLGLRLIYFSYDVKMKEKGDIPEGYSVSREKKERFSLILESASTNQTSMYLCASSQRTLRNTEAFFGQGTRLTVV.

The table lists this clone with a few counts. This chain joins TRBV11-3 and TRBJ2-3; 9 bases match TRBD2. The CDR3 length is 16 residues. After removal of 5 bases from V and 3 bases from J, the junction contained 9 bases not matched to a gene. Germline V gene lookup returns CDR1 SGHNT and CDR2 YENEEA. CDR3 in amino acids: CASSPRGGRGTDTQYF. For the CDR3, the DNA is TGTGCCAGCAGCCCGCGGGGGGGCCGTGGTACAGATACGCAGTATTTT.

V gene TRBV9 combines with J gene TRBJ2-7; D perhaps matches TRBD1 (6 bases). Germline CDR1 and CDR2: SGDLS and YYNGEE. The CDR3 runs to 15 residues. The germline V and J ends were trimmed by 4 bases and 5 bases, with 19 bases remaining between them. The CDR3 loop reads CASSPTAHRADEQYF. The CDR3 nucleotides read TGTGCCAGCAGCCCCACCGCCCACAGGGCGGACGAGCAGTACTTC.

The rearrangement links TRBV7-6 to TRBJ2-1; D is perhaps TRBD2 (6 bases). The germline CDR1 and CDR2 sequences are SGHVS and FNYEAQ. The CDR3 extends over 19 amino acids. V lost 1 base and J 5 bases, leaving 24 bases between the germline ends. The CDR3 reads CASSLVVFVEWGEDNEQFF. CDR3 coding DNA: TGTGCCAGCAGCTTAGTAGTGTTTGTAGAGTGGGGGGAGGACAATGAGCAGTTCTTC. The complete variable domain, with remaining parts taken from reference TRBV7-6 and TRBJ2-1, reads GAGVSQSPRYKVTKRGQDVALRCDPISGHVSLYWYRQALGQGPEFLTYFNYEAQQDKSGLPNDRFSAERPEGSISTLTIQRTEQRDSAMYRCASSLVVFVEWGEDNEQFFGPGTRLTVL.

The J gene is TRBJ1-2, the V gene TRBV30; D not resolved. The CDR3 loop spans 13 amino acids. Germline V gives CDR1 GTSNPN, CDR2 SVGIG (reference sequence). The V and J ends lost 0 bases and 1 base respectively, with 6 bases between them. The chain's CDR3 is CAWSVLGNYGYTF. The CDR3 bases are TGTGCCTGGAGTGTACTTGGTAACTATGGCTACACCTTC.

The rearrangement uses TRBV2 and TRBJ1-2, with no clear D. The germline V gene has CDR1 SNHLY and CDR2 FYNNEI. This CDR3 has 15 amino acids. V shed 3 bases and J shed 8 bases, with 19 bases lying between them. The CDR3 reads CASSDYFTGGEGYTF. The CDR3 DNA is TGTGCCAGCAGTGATTACTTTACCGGTGGTGAGGGCTACACCTTC.

The chain carries TRBV4-3 and TRBJ2-3, with D tentatively TRBD2 (5 bases). The CDR3 totals 15 residues. Germline lookup yields CDR1 LGHNA and CDR2 YSLEER. V was cut by 4 bases and J by 2 bases, with 13 bases left in between. This CDR3 is CASSRRLDVTDTQYF. CDR3 nucleotides: TGCGCCAGCAGCCGGAGGCTGGACGTCACAGATACGCAGTATTTT.

A few counts support this clone. The genes are TRBV7-8 and TRBJ2-1; 12 bases fit TRBD2. This CDR3 is 17 amino acids long. The V gene end was trimmed by 1 base and the J gene end by 6 bases; junction bases not matched to a gene: 7. CDR1 and CDR2 (germline): SGHVS, FQNEAQ. DNA for the CDR3: TGTGCCAGCAGCTTAGTGGCTAGCGGGAGGGCTACCAATGAGCAGTTCTTC. It translates to CASSLVASGRATNEQFF.

This clone was recorded once. Other DNA sequences within the sample encode an identical CDR3. The chain carries TRBV5-6 and TRBJ2-7; D is unclear. Trimming cost V 2 bases and J 6 bases, with 6 bases left between them. The CDR3 has 11 amino acids. CDR1 and CDR2 from the germline V gene are SGHDT and YYEEEE. In DNA form, the CDR3 reads TGTGCCAGCAGCTTATCGAGCGAGCAGTACTTC. This sequence encodes CASSLSSEQYF.

This chain joins TRBV5-1 and TRBJ1-1, with a possible D match to TRBD1 (6 bases). Trimming stripped 4 bases from V and 10 bases from J, with 20 bases between. The CDR3 sequence is 14 residues long. Germline assignment: CDR1 SGHRS and CDR2 YFSETQ. The chain's CDR3 is CASSAGTPDRGAFF. The CDR3 nucleotides are TGCGCCAGCAGCGCCGGGACACCAGATAGAGGAGCTTTCTTT.

The chain is built from TRBV10-3 and TRBJ1-5, with 7 bases aligning to TRBD1. Germline V gene sequence: CDR1 ENHRY, CDR2 SYGVKD. The CDR3 contains 14 residues. With 5 bases clipped from V and 5 bases from J, the junction kept 6 bases outside the gene matches. The DNA for the CDR3 is TGTGCCATCAGTCAGGGGGTACGGGATCAGCCCCAGCATTTT. It encodes CAISQGVRDQPQHF.

The chain couples TRBV6-5 to TRBJ1-2; D is possibly TRBD1 (5 bases). The CDR3 contains 16 residues. The V and J ends lost 2 bases and 4 bases respectively, with 17 bases between them. CDR1 is MNHEY, CDR2 SVGAGI, per germline. CDR3 nucleotide sequence: TGTGCCAGCAGTTACCGGACCGGGACTCAGAGCTATGGCTACACCTTC. Encoded protein: CASSYRTGTQSYGYTF.

This sequence joins TRBV10-2 and TRBJ2-2; the D gene is possibly TRBD2 (6 bases). Germline V CDR1 and CDR2: WSHSY, SAAADI. The V end lost 6 bases, the J end lost 1 base, and 21 bases lay between the germline ends. The CDR3 is 18 amino acids. In DNA form, the CDR3 reads TGCGCCAGCAGGGTCGACAGCCCCGGGGGTCGGAACACCGGGGAGCTGTTTTTT. Its translation is CASRVDSPGGRNTGELFF.

The rearrangement links TRBV7-2 to TRBJ1-5; no clear D. The CDR3 sequence is 15 residues long. Germline V lookup: CDR1 SGHTA, CDR2 FQGNSA. V lost 3 bases, J lost 1 base, and 10 bases lay in between. DNA of the CDR3: TGTGCCAGCAGCTTGACTTCCGAAAGCAATCAGCCCCAGCATTTT. Translating gives CASSLTSESNQPQHF. Drawing the rest from reference TRBV7-2 and TRBJ1-5, the complete variable domain is GAGVSQSPSNKVTEKGKDVELRCDPISGHTALYWYRQSLGQGLEFLIYFQGNSAPDKSGLPSDRFSAERTGGSVSTLTIQRTQQEDSAVYLCASSLTSESNQPQHFGDGTRLSIL.

The chain employs TRBV5-6 and TRBJ1-1; D ambiguous. The CDR3 is 13 amino acids. V was shortened by 4 bases and J by 3 bases, with 10 bases between the two germline ends. Looked up from germline, CDR1 is SGHDT and CDR2 is YYEEEE. The CDR3 reads CASSLVADTEAFF. Written as DNA, the CDR3 is TGTGCCAGCAGCCTGGTCGCGGACACTGAAGCTTTCTTT.

CDR3 DNA: TGTGCCAGCAGCTTGTCCCTAGGACAGCTCTATGGCTACACCTTC. Translation gives CASSLSLGQLYGYTF. V usage is TRBV7-2 and J usage is TRBJ1-2; D perhaps matches TRBD1 (6 bases). Trimming pared 3 bases from V and 4 bases from J, leaving 15 bases between. CDR1 and CDR2 from the germline V gene are SGHTA and FQGNSA. The CDR3 is made up of 15 amino acids.

The chain has TRBV11-3 and TRBJ1-2; D is unclear. This CDR3 has 13 residues. CDR1 is SGHNT, CDR2 YENEEA, per germline. With 3 bases removed from V and 2 bases from J, the gap between germline ends came to 7 bases. Here the CDR3 DNA reads TGTGCCAGCAGCTTTAGGGAGAACTATGGCTACACCTTC. Protein: CASSFRENYGYTF.

The gene calls are TRBV6-5 and TRBJ2-1; 9 nucleotides line up with TRBD1. The CDR3 has 15 residues. V was clipped by 11 bases and J by 12 bases; unmatched bases: 20. Germline-derived CDR1 and CDR2 are MNHEY and SVGAGI. As DNA, the CDR3 is TGTGCCGGAACCCCCGGGGGGACAGGGAACGTTGGGCAGTTCTTC. This codes for CAGTPGGTGNVGQFF.

V is TRBV19 and J is TRBJ1-4, with D perhaps TRBD1 (6 bases). Germline lookup yields CDR1 LNHDA and CDR2 SQIVND (reference sequence). The CDR3 is 14 residues long. V was cut by 3 bases and J by 5 bases, with 10 bases left in between. The CDR3, as DNA: TGTGCCAGTAGTATTTGGGACACCAATGAAAAACTGTTTTTT. This encodes CASSIWDTNEKLFF.

This chain uses TRBV30 with TRBJ2-1, with a tentative D call TRBD1 (5 bases). This CDR3 has 17 residues. CDR1 and CDR2 from the germline V gene are GTSNPN and SVGIG (reference sequence). Trimming pared 4 bases from V and 1 base from J, leaving 20 bases between. CDR3 sequence reads: CAWNLPLGRLSYNEQFF. The DNA for the CDR3 is TGTGCCTGGAATCTACCTCTGGGGCGGCTTTCCTACAATGAGCAGTTCTTC.

The chain carries TRBV7-2 and TRBJ2-7; 7 bases match TRBD1. Germline loops: CDR1 SGHTA, CDR2 FQGNSA. The CDR3 has 15 amino acids. Unmatched junction bases numbered 6, after V lost 4 bases and J lost 0 bases. This CDR3 is CASSSGQVGSYEQYF. CDR3 nucleotide sequence: TGTGCCAGCAGCTCTGGACAGGTGGGCTCCTACGAGCAGTACTTC.

This clone came up once. This rearrangement joins TRBV18 to TRBJ1-5; D ambiguous. Germline V gives CDR1 KGHSH, CDR2 LQKENI. Trimming took off 6 bases at V and 0 bases at J, with 15 bases between the two ends. The CDR3 has 16 residues. CDR3 sequence: CASSQERVGSNQPQHF. Here the CDR3 DNA reads TGTGCCAGCTCGCAGGAGAGGGTAGGTAGCAATCAGCCCCAGCATTTT.